This entry lists 24 T cell receptor beta chains sequenced from one sample in a study of T-cell reconstitution after alpha-beta-depleted transplantation in children. Unique molecular identifiers were incorporated when the TCRbeta library was constructed. TCRdb ran MiXCR on the PCR reads and lists one entry per CDR3 protein. This table holds hundreds of thousands of distinct CDR3 sequences, 15% to 20% found once. The specimen comprised PBMCs, mostly from graft donor cells, sampled 360 days after TCRalphabeta/CD19-depleted stem cell transplant. All receptors come from a male patient between 2 and 15 years old who had a stem cell transplant for acute lymphoblastic leukemia, so the T cells may come from the graft donor.

This clonotype appeared a few times. This rearrangement joins TRBV5-1 to TRBJ2-1; no clear D gene. The CDR3 runs to 18 residues. CDR1 SGHRS and CDR2 YFSETQ come from the germline V gene. V was pared by 0 bases and J by 0 bases, with 16 bases between. Written as DNA, the CDR3 is TGCGCCAGCAGCTTGGGAGACATGGGGATCCGCTCCTACAATGAGCAGTTCTTC. Amino acids: CASSLGDMGIRSYNEQFF. Based on the CDR3 plus reference TRBV5-1 and TRBJ2-1, the full variable domain is KAGVTQTPRYLIKTRGQQVTLSCSPISGHRSVSWYQQTPGQGLQFLFEYFSETQRNKGNFPGRFSGRQFSNSRSEMNVSTLELGDSALYLCASSLGDMGIRSYNEQFFGPGTRLTVL.

This clonotype was seen more than once but under ten times. The chain carries TRBV27 and TRBJ2-3; D perhaps matches TRBD1 (5 bases). Trimming removed 5 bases from V and 2 bases from J, with 11 bases in between. CDR3 size: 14 residues. Germline assignment: CDR1 MNHEY and CDR2 SMNVEV (reference sequence). DNA for the CDR3: TGTGCCAGCAGTCCAAGACAGTTCACAGATACGCAGTATTTT. Protein: CASSPRQFTDTQYF.

The CDR3 spells CASRFRDGSSYNEQFF. In DNA, the CDR3 is TGTGCCAGCAGATTTCGGGACGGCAGCTCCTACAATGAGCAGTTCTTC. This chain uses TRBV6-1 with TRBJ2-1; D is tentatively TRBD1 or TRBD2 (5 bases each). The CDR3 length is 16 residues. Germline CDR1 reads MNHNS; CDR2 reads SASEGT. V was trimmed by 6 bases and J by 0 bases, leaving 15 bases between them.

The chain carries TRBV4-1 and TRBJ2-5, with D perhaps matching TRBD1 (5 bases). Germline-derived CDR1 and CDR2 are MGHRA and YSYEKL. V lost 4 bases and J lost 5, with 14 bases in between. The CDR3 length is 14 residues. The CDR3: CASSPLGVGETQYF. In DNA form, the CDR3 reads TGCGCCAGCAGCCCCCTAGGGGTGGGCGAGACCCAGTACTTC.

This rearrangement joins TRBV12-3 or TRBV12-4 to TRBJ2-1; 8 bases are shared with TRBD2. The V segment lost 5 bases and the J segment 8 bases; nucleotides outside the gene matches: 5. The CDR3 consists of 13 residues. CDR3 DNA: TGTGCCAGCAGTGTTAGCGGGAACCATGAGCAGTTCTTC. Its protein is CASSVSGNHEQFF.

In its sample, this clonotype was seen a few times. The chain links TRBV9 to TRBJ1-1, with TRBD1 identical over 8 bases. There are 14 residues in the CDR3. The germline CDR1 and CDR2 sequences are SGDLS and YYNGEE. The junction had 13 bases not matched to a gene; V was cut back by 4 bases and J by 11 bases. CDR3 DNA sequence: TGTGCCAGCAGCAAGAACACCAGGGGGCGCGGCGCTTTCTTT. Residues: CASSKNTRGRGAFF.

The chain recombines TRBV10-1 with TRBJ2-3; D ambiguous. V was pared by 0 bases and J by 2 bases, with 9 bases between. The CDR3 is 15 amino acids. Germline assignment: CDR1 WNHNN and CDR2 SYGVQD (reference sequence). CDR3 nucleotides: TGCGCCAGCAGTGAGTCTAGTACGGACACAGATACGCAGTATTTT. Its protein product is CASSESSTDTDTQYF.

This clonotype was picked up a small number of times. The chain is built from TRBV7-9 and TRBJ2-4; no clear D. V was pared by 0 bases and J by 1 base, with 4 bases between. This CDR3 spans 14 amino acids. In germline, CDR1 is SEHNR, CDR2 FQNEAQ (reference sequence). CDR3 in amino acids: CASSLAGAKNIQYF. DNA of the CDR3: TGTGCCAGCAGCTTAGCGGGGGCCAAAAACATTCAGTACTTC.

The sample holds a few counts of this clonotype. This chain links TRBV5-1 with TRBJ2-1; 10 bases line up with TRBD1. The trim removed 4 bases at V and 10 bases at J, leaving 14 bases unmatched. From germline, CDR1 is SGHRS and CDR2 YFSETQ. The CDR3 length is 16 residues. CDR3 DNA sequence: TGCGCCAGCAGCCCCCCCACCCGGGACAGGGGATGGGAGCAGTTCTTC. As protein: CASSPPTRDRGWEQFF.

The chain is built from TRBV5-6 and TRBJ1-2; maybe TRBD1 (5 bases). Per the germline V gene, CDR1 is SGHDT and CDR2 is YYEEEE. The CDR3 has 13 amino acids. V lost 1 base and J lost 4, with 8 bases in between. The CDR3 spells CASSLRTRYGYTF. The CDR3, as DNA: TGTGCCAGCAGCTTGAGGACACGCTATGGCTACACCTTC.

This clonotype came up a few times. V is TRBV3-1 and J is TRBJ2-3; the D gene is possibly TRBD1 (6 bases). The V gene's germline CDR1 is LGHDT and CDR2 YNNKEL (reference sequence). V was cut by 1 base and J by 9 bases, with 11 bases left in between. The CDR3 contains 13 residues. The CDR3, as DNA: TGTGCCAGCAGCCAAGTTTTACAGGGCACGCAGTATTTT. This gives the protein CASSQVLQGTQYF.

The table lists this clonotype with a few counts. The chain couples TRBV24-1 to TRBJ2-2; D call uncertain. CDR1 is KGHDR and CDR2 is SFDVKD in the germline V gene. The germline V and J ends were trimmed by 6 bases and 6 bases, with 4 bases remaining between them. The CDR3 runs to 11 residues. The CDR3 region has the DNA TGTGCCACCAGTACCGCCGGGGAGCTGTTTTTT. This encodes CATSTAGELFF.

This clonotype has a count of ten or more. The genes are TRBV5-1 and TRBJ2-7; no clear D. Germline CDR1 and CDR2: SGHRS and YFSETQ. CDR3 size: 17 residues. The V end lost 0 bases, the J end lost 0 bases, and 16 bases lay between the germline ends. The CDR3 nucleotides are TGCGCCAGCAGCTTGGAAGGGATCCCAGCCTACTCCTACGAGCAGTACTTC. This translates into CASSLEGIPAYSYEQYF.

The V and J genes are TRBV7-9 and TRBJ2-5; TRBD1 might be the D (5 bases). Germline loops: CDR1 SEHNR, CDR2 FQNEAQ (reference sequence). The CDR3 is 13 residues long. The V and J ends lost 1 base and 5 bases respectively, with 8 bases between them. CDR3 DNA: TGTGCCAGCAGCTTAGAGGGGTTTGAGACCCAGTACTTC. This translates into CASSLEGFETQYF. The full variable domain, in which reference TRBV7-9 and TRBJ2-5 provide the parts outside the CDR3, is DTGVSQNPRHKITKRGQNVTFRCDPISEHNRLYWYRQTLGQGPEFLTYFQNEAQLEKSRLLSDRFSAERPKGSFSTLEIQRTEQGDSAMYLCASSLEGFETQYFGPGTRLLVL.

This sequence joins TRBV6-5 and TRBJ2-5; TRBD2 aligns across 10 bases. Looked up from germline, CDR1 is MNHEY and CDR2 is SVGAGI. V lost 6 bases and J lost 5; bases outside the gene matches: 9. CDR3 size: 15 residues. For the CDR3, the DNA is TGTGCCAGCAGCCCCTCTAGCGGGAGCTGGGAGACCCAGTACTTC. Protein sequence: CASSPSSGSWETQYF.

This clonotype appeared many times. The chain employs TRBV12-5 and TRBJ2-3; D is unresolved. The germline V gene has CDR1 LGHNT and CDR2 FRNRAP. The CDR3 runs to 15 residues. Trimming stripped 2 bases from V and 1 base from J, with 10 bases between. The CDR3 sequence is CASGLLRWGTDTQYF. CDR3 nucleotide sequence: TGTGCTAGTGGTTTGCTAAGGTGGGGCACAGATACGCAGTATTTT. Full variable domain (missing parts from reference TRBV12-5 and TRBJ2-3): DARVTQTPRHKVTEMGQEVTMRCQPILGHNTVFWYRQTMMQGLELLAYFRNRAPLDDSGMPKDRFSAEMPDATLATLKIQPSEPRDSAVYFCASGLLRWGTDTQYFGPGTRLTVL.

This clonotype was seen a few times. This chain links TRBV7-9 with TRBJ1-5, with 7 bases aligning to TRBD1. The V gene end was trimmed by 1 base and the J gene end by 11 bases; junction bases not matched to a gene: 14. This CDR3 region has 16 residues. The V gene's germline CDR1 is SEHNR and CDR2 FQNEAQ (reference sequence). CDR3 sequence: CASSLDGHRGRGTQHF. DNA of the CDR3: TGTGCCAGCAGCTTAGATGGGCACAGGGGCCGGGGAACCCAGCATTTT.

The sample holds a few counts of this clonotype. V gene TRBV5-1 combines with J gene TRBJ2-2; D not certain. This CDR3 spans 15 amino acids. Germline-derived CDR1 and CDR2 are SGHRS and YFSETQ. V gave up 1 base and J gave up 4 bases, with 11 bases separating them. CDR3 DNA: TGCGCCAGCAGCTTGCCCGGGTTCAGCACCGGGGAGCTGTTTTTT. Protein: CASSLPGFSTGELFF. Supplemented by reference TRBV5-1 and TRBJ2-2, the full variable domain reads KAGVTQTPRYLIKTRGQQVTLSCSPISGHRSVSWYQQTPGQGLQFLFEYFSETQRNKGNFPGRFSGRQFSNSRSEMNVSTLELGDSALYLCASSLPGFSTGELFFGEGSRLTVL.

The chain links TRBV4-3 to TRBJ2-2; TRBD2 matches 14 bases. This CDR3 comprises 18 residues. V was clipped by 0 bases and J by 8 bases; unmatched bases: 8. Germline assignment: CDR1 LGHNA and CDR2 YSLEER. As DNA, the CDR3 is TGCGCCAGCAGCCAAGATCGGGGACTAGCGGGAGTAGGAGGGGAGCTGTTTTTT. The encoded protein is CASSQDRGLAGVGGELFF.

This clonotype has a handful of counts. The V and J genes are TRBV4-2 and TRBJ2-6; D unresolved. Germline lookup yields CDR1 LGHNA and CDR2 YNFKEQ. Trimming pared 0 bases from V and 1 base from J, leaving 16 bases between. The CDR3 totals 19 residues. CDR3 in DNA: TGTGCCAGCAGCCAAGAAGGAGAAAGGACCCCATCTGGGGCCAACGTCCTGACTTTC. It encodes CASSQEGERTPSGANVLTF.

In its sample, this clonotype was seen many times. This chain links TRBV21-1 with TRBJ1-5; the table names TRBD1, a call not compared with the DNA. TRBV21-1 has pseudogene status. The CDR3 runs to 13 residues. This CDR3 is CASTTGADQPQHF. CDR3 nucleotides: TGTGCCAGCACGACAGGGGCGGATCAGCCCCAGCATTTT.

This clonotype was seen only a few times. This chain connects TRBV28 to TRBJ2-5; D is possibly TRBD2 (6 bases). Trimming shortened V by 2 bases and J by 3 bases, and 10 bases separated the two germline ends. From germline, CDR1 is MDHEN and CDR2 SYDVKM. This CDR3 is built from 14 residues. CDR3 sequence: CASSLDGSEETQYF. The CDR3 nucleotides are TGTGCCAGCAGTTTAGACGGGAGCGAAGAGACCCAGTACTTC. Together with reference TRBV28 and TRBJ2-5, the CDR3 gives the full variable domain: DVKVTQSSRYLVKRTGEKVFLECVQDMDHENMFWYRQDPGLGLRLIYFSYDVKMKEKGDIPEGYSVSREKKERFSLILESASTNQTSMYLCASSLDGSEETQYFGPGTRLLVL.

This clonotype was recorded many times. The chain is built from TRBV20-1 and TRBJ2-3, with D perhaps matching TRBD1 (6 bases). This CDR3 comprises 12 residues. The germline V gene encodes CDR1 DFQATT and CDR2 SNEGSKA (reference sequence). The V end was cut by 0 bases, the J end by 10 bases, with 11 bases between. The CDR3 coding sequence is TGCAGTGCTAGAGAAGGGGGTCGGGCGCAGTATTTT. Encoded protein: CSAREGGRAQYF.

This clonotype was recorded many times. V is TRBV6-1 and J is TRBJ1-2, with 7 bases identical to TRBD1. After removal of 6 bases from V and 4 bases from J, the junction contained 14 bases not matched to a gene. This CDR3 has 16 residues. Germline-derived CDR1 and CDR2 are MNHNS and SASEGT. The chain's CDR3 is CASRLTGNRGAYGYTF. The CDR3 DNA reads TGTGCCAGCAGATTGACAGGGAATAGAGGAGCCTATGGCTACACCTTC.